The subject of this entry is one T cell receptor (beta chain). Its antigen is still unknown. The data derive from a study of blood T cells in healthy people across ages. Donor samples were obtained from healthy Caucasian individuals from Russia, aged 6 to 90. Study-wide results and limits: Estimates drawn from one million T cells were deemed to understate diversity. Naive T cell percentage showed a strong correlation with the diversity of TCR beta.

Combining a sample-barcoded 5' primer with a J-beta primer mix, a second PCR ran for roughly 6 to 11 cycles. In TCRdb, the 5' RACE reads were re-called with MiXCR into one record per CDR3 protein. The table has about 1,600,000 distinct CDR3 sequences, 42% seen once. The sequence was obtained from a woman aged 18-29 years in good health. The specimen was blood.

The CDR3 DNA reads as TGTGCCAGTACGCTAGGGGGCCGCGGGCCCCCAGATACGCAGTATTTT. It translates to CASTLGGRGPPDTQYF. V and J are TRBV2 and TRBJ2-3; 7 positions agree with TRBD1. V gave up 9 bases and J gave up 4 bases; unmatched junction bases: 16. Germline V lookup: CDR1 SNHLY, CDR2 FYNNEI. The length of the CDR3 is 16 residues.